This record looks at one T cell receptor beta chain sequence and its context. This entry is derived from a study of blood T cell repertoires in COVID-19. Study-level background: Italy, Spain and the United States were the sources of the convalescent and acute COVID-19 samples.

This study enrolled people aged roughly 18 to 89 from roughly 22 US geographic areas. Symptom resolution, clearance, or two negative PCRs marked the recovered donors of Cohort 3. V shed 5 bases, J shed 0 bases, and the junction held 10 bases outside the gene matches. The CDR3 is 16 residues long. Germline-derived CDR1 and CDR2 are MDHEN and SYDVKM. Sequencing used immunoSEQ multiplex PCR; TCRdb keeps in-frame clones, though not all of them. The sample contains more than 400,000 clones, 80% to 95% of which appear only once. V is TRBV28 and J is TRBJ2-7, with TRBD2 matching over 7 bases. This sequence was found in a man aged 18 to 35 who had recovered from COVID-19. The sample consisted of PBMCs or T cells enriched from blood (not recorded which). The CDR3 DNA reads TGTGCCAGCAGTCCGACGACTAGCCCAATCTCCTACGAGCAGTACTTC. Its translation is CASSPTTSPISYEQYF.